Presented here are 32 T cell receptor beta chains from one specimen sequenced in a study of cytomegalovirus exposure and HLA in healthy donors. Amplification used 60 Vbeta primers and 13 Jbeta primers. Sequencing was performed with immunoSEQ multiplex PCR; in TCRdb, only in-frame clones are kept and a portion is missing. The sample lists 100,000 to 150,000 clones, over 75% occurring once. The sample comprised PBMCs. The receptors come from a man in his thirties or forties in good health and CMV-seronegative.

The CDR3 loop is CASSTQDRGDLSDEQYF. The CDR3 DNA is TGTGCCAGCAGCACCCAGGACAGGGGGGATCTCTCGGACGAGCAGTACTTC. The rearrangement uses TRBV13 and TRBJ2-7, with TRBD1 matching over 10 bases. The CDR3 loop spans 17 amino acids. CDR1 and CDR2 (germline): PRHDT, FYEKMQ (reference sequence). The V gene end was trimmed by 5 bases and the J gene end by 5 bases; junction bases not matched to a gene: 15.

This chain joins TRBV27 and TRBJ2-5; 7 positions match TRBD1. The end of the DNA fits TRBJ2-7 better, so the J call may be wrong. Germline CDR1 and CDR2: MNHEY and SMNVEV (reference sequence). This CDR3 is built from 15 residues. The CDR3 DNA is TGTGCCAGCAGACACAGGGGTGAAAGCTCCTACGAGCAGTACTTC. Amino acid sequence: CASRHRGESSYEQYF.

As DNA, the CDR3 is TGCGCCAGCAGCTTCAACATGAATTCACCCCTCCACTTT. Translation: CASSFNMNSPLHF. The chain joins TRBV5-1 to TRBJ1-6; D remains unclear. The CDR3 consists of 13 residues. Trimming cost V 2 bases and J 7 bases, with 7 bases left between them. From germline, CDR1 is SGHRS and CDR2 YFSETQ.

The J gene is TRBJ2-1, the V gene TRBV11-2, with 10 positions matching TRBD1. Looked up from germline, CDR1 is SGHAT and CDR2 is FQNNGV. CDR3 length: 15 amino acids. J gave up 3 bases and V 5 bases, and 4 bases lay outside the gene matches. Written as DNA, the CDR3 is TGTGCCAGCAGCGCCGGGGACAGGGGCTACAATGAGCAGTTCTTC. Its protein product is CASSAGDRGYNEQFF.

The chain couples TRBV6-1 to TRBJ1-5; D not certain. Trimming cost V 4 bases and J 7 bases, with 11 bases left between them. Germline CDR1 and CDR2: MNHNS and SASEGT. CDR3 length: 13 amino acids. The CDR3 loop reads CASSVPNKQPQHF. CDR3 sequence (DNA): TGTGCCAGCAGTGTCCCCAACAAACAGCCCCAGCATTTT.

This chain joins TRBV2 and TRBJ1-5; TRBD1 aligns across 7 bases. The CDR3 extends over 14 amino acids. V was clipped by 2 bases and J by 7 bases; unmatched bases: 5. Germline CDR1 SNHLY, CDR2 FYNNEI. As DNA, the CDR3 is TGTGCCAGCAGTGAAAGGGGGCGAGGACAGCCCCAGCATTTT. As protein: CASSERGRGQPQHF.

This chain links TRBV5-4 with TRBJ2-5, with TRBD2 matching over 7 bases. This CDR3 is 14 amino acids long. V lost 2 bases to trimming and J lost 1 base; unmatched junction nucleotides: 2. Germline V gene lookup returns CDR1 SGHNT and CDR2 YYREEE (reference sequence). Here the CDR3 reads CASSFGGGQETQYF. CDR3 nucleotide sequence: TGTGCCAGCAGCTTCGGCGGGGGCCAAGAGACCCAGTACTTC.

V gene TRBV6-4 combines with J gene TRBJ1-6, with 9 bases aligning to TRBD1. The CDR3 consists of 14 residues. Trimming cost V 5 bases and J 11 bases; bases outside gene matches: 7. The germline CDR1 and CDR2 sequences are MRHNA and SNTAGT. Here the CDR3 DNA reads TGTGCCAGCAGTCCGGACAGGGGAGAGACACCCCTCCACTTT. Translating gives CASSPDRGETPLHF.

The chain joins TRBV7-9 to TRBJ2-5; maybe TRBD2 (6 bases). The germline V and J ends were trimmed by 4 bases and 4 bases, with 13 bases remaining between them. Germline V CDR1 and CDR2: SEHNR, FQNEAQ (reference sequence). The CDR3 covers 14 residues. The CDR3 DNA sequence: TGTGCCAGCAGCTCGGGACTGCCAGGAGAGACCCAGTACTTC. It is translated as CASSSGLPGETQYF.

The CDR3 region has the DNA TGTGCCAGCAGCCATGGCCTAACAGGGGAGAGAGGCTACACCTTC. It translates to CASSHGLTGERGYTF. The V and J genes are TRBV11-2 and TRBJ1-2, with 7 bases lining up with TRBD1. The V segment lost 5 bases and the J segment 8 bases; nucleotides outside the gene matches: 14. CDR1 is SGHAT and CDR2 is FQNNGV in the germline V gene. The CDR3 has 15 residues.

This clone was observed a single time. This CDR3 reads CASSLVQGRGDTEAFF. Written as DNA, the CDR3 is TGTGCCAGCAGCTTAGTGCAGGGCCGTGGGGACACTGAAGCTTTCTTT. The chain is built from TRBV7-2 and TRBJ1-1; maybe TRBD1 (5 bases). The V end lost 1 base, the J end lost 3 bases, and 15 bases lay between the germline ends. The CDR3 is 16 amino acids. CDR1 is SGHTA, CDR2 FQGNSA, per germline.

The chain carries TRBV9 and TRBJ2-7; 14 positions agree with TRBD2. Trimming took 2 bases from V and 5 from J; bases not matched to a gene: 3. The CDR3 runs to 15 residues. CDR1 SGDLS and CDR2 YYNGEE come from the germline V gene. The chain's CDR3 is CASSVGTSGGHEQYF. CDR3 nucleotides: TGTGCCAGCAGCGTGGGGACTAGCGGGGGTCACGAGCAGTACTTC.

In nucleotides, the CDR3 is TGTGCCAGCAGCCCCCCCCGGGGTACCGGCCTGACTTTC. Translated, it gives CASSPPRGTGLTF. The V gene is TRBV7-2, the J gene TRBJ2-6, with D perhaps TRBD2 (5 bases). The V end was cut by 5 bases, the J end by 15 bases, with 17 bases between. The CDR3 has 13 residues. Germline CDR1 reads SGHTA; CDR2 reads FQGNSA.

J is TRBJ1-2 and V is TRBV5-1; possibly TRBD1 for D (6 bases). Germline loops: CDR1 SGHRS, CDR2 YFSETQ. The CDR3 contains 15 residues. Deletions cut 4 bases from V and 2 bases from J, with 15 bases between. The chain's CDR3 is CASSLQGEGNYGYTF. The CDR3 DNA follows: TGCGCCAGCAGCCTACAGGGAGAAGGAAACTATGGCTACACCTTC.

The rearrangement joins TRBV5-6 to TRBJ2-7, with a weak D call TRBD1 (6 bases). Germline assignment: CDR1 SGHDT and CDR2 YYEEEE. Deletions cut 3 bases from V and 3 bases from J, with 13 bases between. The CDR3 is 14 residues long. CDR3 sequence (DNA): TGTGCCAGCAGCTCGGAAGGGGGATACTACGAGCAGTACTTC. This codes for CASSSEGGYYEQYF.

This sequence joins TRBV9 and TRBJ2-1; 8 nucleotides match TRBD2. Germline V gene sequence: CDR1 SGDLS, CDR2 YYNGEE. This CDR3 has 17 residues. The ends lost 4 bases at V and 6 bases at J; junction bases unmatched: 15. The CDR3 bases are TGTGCCAGCAGCCCCCGTGGAAACGGGGGGGCGGGCAATGAGCAGTTCTTC. Translation gives CASSPRGNGGAGNEQFF.

This clone appeared a single time. This chain links TRBV5-6 with TRBJ2-5; D possibly corresponds to TRBD2 (6 bases). Germline values: CDR1 SGHDT, CDR2 YYEEEE. CDR3 length equals 17 residues. Between the trimmed V and J ends, which lost 9 bases and 2 bases, there was a span of 26 bases. CDR3 region: CATKIFRLLGSQETQYF. CDR3 DNA: TGTGCCACCAAAATTTTCAGGTTGCTCGGGAGTCAAGAGACCCAGTACTTC.

The chain carries TRBV7-9 and TRBJ2-3; 16 bases align to TRBD2. Looked up from germline, CDR1 is SEHNR and CDR2 is FQNEAQ (reference sequence). There are 18 residues in the CDR3. The V gene end was trimmed by 6 bases and the J gene end by 5 bases; junction bases not matched to a gene: 11. The CDR3 sequence: CASSTGTSGGAQGDTQYF. CDR3 coding DNA: TGTGCCAGCAGTACCGGGACTAGCGGGGGGGCTCAGGGAGATACGCAGTATTTT.

The chain carries TRBV4-1 and TRBJ2-5; D not certain. V was shortened by 1 base and J by 5 bases, with 11 bases between the two germline ends. The CDR3 totals 14 residues. CDR1 MGHRA and CDR2 YSYEKL come from the germline V gene. For the CDR3, the DNA is TGCGCCAGCAGCCAAGGGCCAACGGAGGAGACCCAGTACTTC. Protein: CASSQGPTEETQYF.

The gene calls are TRBV28 and TRBJ2-1; D is unresolved. With 2 bases removed from V and 3 bases from J, the gap between germline ends came to 14 bases. This CDR3 is 16 amino acids long. Germline V gene sequence: CDR1 MDHEN, CDR2 SYDVKM. CDR3 loop: CASSLTLFENYNEQFF. CDR3 in DNA: TGTGCCAGCAGTTTAACCCTATTCGAAAACTACAATGAGCAGTTCTTC.

The table lists this clone with a few counts. The chain employs TRBV7-9 and TRBJ1-1, with D hard to call. The CDR3 consists of 14 residues. The germline V and J ends were trimmed by 1 base and 4 bases, with 10 bases remaining between them. Germline CDR1 reads SEHNR; CDR2 reads FQNEAQ (reference sequence). The CDR3 DNA reads as TGTGCCAGCAGCTTAGAAACGCGGATCACTGAAGCTTTCTTT. Its translation is CASSLETRITEAFF.

The chain uses TRBV5-1 and TRBJ2-1, with 11 nucleotides matching TRBD2. The V and J ends lost 4 bases and 11 bases, in that order; junction bases with no gene match: 5. Germline CDR1 is SGHRS and CDR2 is YFSETQ. CDR3 length: 13 residues. In DNA, the CDR3 is TGCGCCAGCAGCCTGGGACTAGCGGCCCAGCAGTTCTTC. This sequence encodes CASSLGLAAQQFF.

This clone was seen once. The chain recombines TRBV6-1 with TRBJ2-7; 11 bases are shared with TRBD2. Germline V CDR1 and CDR2: MNHNS, SASEGT. V dropped 4 bases and J dropped 0; count of bases not matched to a gene: 5. The CDR3 is 16 residues long. As DNA, the CDR3 is TGTGCCAGCAGTGCCGCTAGCGGGGGGCCCTCCTACGAGCAGTACTTC. This encodes CASSAASGGPSYEQYF.

This chain connects TRBV5-6 to TRBJ1-1, with 8 positions matching TRBD1. The germline V gene encodes CDR1 SGHDT and CDR2 YYEEEE. The CDR3 runs to 14 residues. Losses at the gene ends were 6 bases for V and 4 bases for J; bases not matched to a gene: 8. CDR3 in amino acids: CASTLGQGLTEAFF. The CDR3 DNA reads TGTGCCAGCACCCTAGGACAGGGTCTCACTGAAGCTTTCTTT.

DNA of the CDR3: TGTGCCACCAGCAGAGATAGGGGACAATATTCACCCCTCCACTTT. As protein: CATSRDRGQYSPLHF. This rearrangement joins TRBV15 to TRBJ1-6; TRBD1 is a possible D gene (6 bases). The CDR3 runs to 15 residues. Germline CDR1 LNHNV, CDR2 YYDKDF (reference sequence). Trimming removed 0 bases at V and 8 bases at J, with 11 bases between.

V and J are TRBV10-1 and TRBJ1-4; TRBD1 matches 7 bases. This CDR3 contains 17 residues. Germline CDR1 WNHNN, CDR2 SYGVQD (reference sequence). V was clipped by 4 bases and J by 2 bases; unmatched bases: 10. CDR3 DNA: TGCGCCAGCAGTGGACAGGGATTTAAAGAGACTAATGAAAAACTGTTTTTT. This gives the protein CASSGQGFKETNEKLFF.

About this clone: A junction end diverges from the germline sequence, so it may reflect a read error. The rearrangement uses TRBV30 and TRBJ2-6; tentatively, D is TRBD1 (5 bases). The length of the CDR3 is 14 residues. Germline V gives CDR1 GTSNPN, CDR2 SVGIG (reference sequence). CDR3 coding DNA: TGTGCCTGGAGCTTAGGGGCTGGGGCCAACGGCCTGACTTTC. It codes for CAWSLGAGANGLTF.

The V and J genes are TRBV6-5 and TRBJ2-5; no clear D. Judging by the DNA end, TRBJ2-7 fits better; the J call may be wrong. Looked up from germline, CDR1 is MNHEY and CDR2 is SVGAGI. This CDR3 contains 14 residues. CDR3 protein: CASSLQLGSYEQYF. CDR3 DNA: TGTGCCAGCAGTCTTCAACTGGGCTCCTACGAGCAGTACTTC.

V gene TRBV2 combines with J gene TRBJ1-2; TRBD1 might be the D (5 bases). The CDR3 length is 16 residues. V shed 1 base and J shed 2 bases, with 14 bases lying between them. Per the germline V gene, CDR1 is SNHLY and CDR2 is FYNNEI. CDR3 protein: CASSEVSGTINYGYTF. In nucleotides, the CDR3 is TGTGCCAGCAGTGAAGTTTCCGGGACTATAAACTATGGCTACACCTTC. Full variable domain (rest looked up from reference TRBV2 and TRBJ1-2): EPEVTQTPSHQVTQMGQEVILRCVPISNHLYFYWYRQILGQKVEFLVSFYNNEISEKSEIFDDQFSVERPDGSNFTLKIRSTKLEDSAMYFCASSEVSGTINYGYTFGSGTRLTVV.

This chain uses TRBV9 with TRBJ1-5, with a possible D match to TRBD1 (6 bases). Germline assignment: CDR1 SGDLS and CDR2 YYNGEE. The CDR3 consists of 14 residues. V was clipped by 6 bases and J by 5 bases, with 15 bases between them. CDR3: CASNSGVVDQPQHF. The CDR3 nucleotides read TGTGCCAGCAACTCAGGGGTGGTGGATCAGCCCCAGCATTTT.

In this sample, this clone turned up a few times. This chain joins TRBV7-8 and TRBJ1-1; TRBD1 is a possible D gene (5 bases). There are 15 residues in the CDR3. V was trimmed by 2 bases and J by 0 bases, leaving 10 bases between them. Per germline, CDR1 SGHVS and CDR2 FQNEAQ. CDR3 sequence reads: CASSLRGSMNTEAFF. The DNA of the CDR3 is TGTGCCAGCAGCTTAAGGGGATCCATGAACACTGAAGCTTTCTTT.

As DNA, the CDR3 is TGTGCCAGTAGTATAGTCCCGGGTACGGGGAATGAGCAGTTCTTC. Residues: CASSIVPGTGNEQFF. V usage is TRBV19 and J usage is TRBJ2-1, with a tentative D call TRBD2 (5 bases). Germline V CDR1 and CDR2: LNHDA, SQIVND (reference sequence). CDR3 length equals 15 residues. The ends were cut back, 1 base at V and 7 bases at J, with 14 bases in the middle. The complete variable domain, with remaining parts taken from reference TRBV19 and TRBJ2-1, reads DGGITQSPKYLFRKEGQNVTLSCEQNLNHDAMYWYRQDPGQGLRLIYYSQIVNDFQKGDIAEGYSVSREKKESFPLTVTSAQKNPTAFYLCASSIVPGTGNEQFFGPGTRLTVL.